A selection of T cell receptor beta chains follows, all from one sample in a study of blood T cell repertoires in COVID-19. Sequencing used immunoSEQ multiplex PCR; TCRdb keeps in-frame clones, though not all of them. This sample has tens of thousands of clones, with about 88% found just once. The sample was PBMCs or T cells enriched from blood (not recorded which). The receptors originated from a woman aged 40 to 55 who had recovered from COVID-19. Each CDR3 is given without its conserved first and last residue. Clone size is stated in some rows and not others, as once, few, many or a class when expanded.

v_call clone_size cdr3_aa
TRBV6-4 - ASSETSEGGNEQF
TRBV12-3/TRBV12-4 - ASSFAGLSSYT
TRBV6-5 - ASSYLRNTGELF
TRBV13 - ASSYGTVNSPLH
TRBV6-5 - ASSYLRTSGSETQY
TRBV6-5 - ASSFAPGLGDEQF
TRBV14 - ASSPFTNSPGYT
TRBV10-3 - AISELAVLNYNEQF
TRBV7-2 - ASSSQNPGQILETQY
TRBV18 once ASSPAVTGATFGANVLT
TRBV19 - ASTAQGRDIQY
TRBV12-3/TRBV12-4 few ASSPGQGRPLH
TRBV3-1/TRBV3-2 - ASSQGRQGGSPLH
TRBV7-8 - ASSPREGFSGDHNEQF
TRBV6-5 - ASSQQTGGNTEAF
TRBV4-1 - ASSQTGRSGDEQY
TRBV2 - ASSGRGSGGHEQY
TRBV6-4 - ASSDSKGGTDTQY
TRBV7-9 - AGQSGPLNTEAF
TRBV7-6 - ASSPAGLAGETQY
TRBV7-9 once ASSSEAYEQY
TRBV3-1/TRBV3-2 - ASSQGQMDQPQH
TRBV11-2 - ASSLRTSGGGSYNEQF
TRBV7-8 - ASSLAGGAGNTIY
TRBV19 - ASSIGQAAGHEKLF
TRBV5-1 - ASSLGRERMSSYNEQF